The 32 T cell receptor beta chains listed next were all sequenced from one sample in a study of regulatory T cells in long-lasting Graves disease. For TCR beta, libraries came from iRepertoire HTBI primers and Arm-PCR of CDR3 regions. In TCRdb, the multiplex PCR reads were re-called with MiXCR into one record per CDR3 protein. The sample includes fewer than 550,000 distinct CDR3 sequences, 16% of them seen just once. The time point is: newly diagnosed GD, antithyroid drugs for less than 3 months. The TCR library was made from RNA extracted from PBMCs. The same specimen was also included in a second study, on T cells in Graves' hyperthyroidism and ophthalmopathy.

Specimen: peripheral blood mononuclear cells (PBMCs), collected at new diagnosis, from a patient treated with antithyroid drugs. The receptors were gathered from a woman aged 35 to 59 with Graves disease.

This clonotype was picked up many times. A much larger clone differs by one base, so this may be a read error. The chain recombines TRBV3-1 with TRBJ1-1; D gene ambiguous. Germline V lookup: CDR1 LGHDT, CDR2 YNNKEL (reference sequence). The CDR3 is 12 residues long. The V gene lost 3 bases and the J gene lost 4 bases, with 6 bases spanning the gap. This chain's CDR3 is CASSQGSTEAFF. The CDR3 nucleotides read TGTGCCAGCAGCCAGGGGAGCACTGAAGCTTTCTTT.

This clonotype came up many times. This chain uses TRBV11-2 with TRBJ1-1; tentative D call: TRBD1 (5 bases). CDR1 and CDR2 from the germline V gene are SGHAT and FQNNGV. The CDR3 length is 13 residues. The germline V and J ends were trimmed by 0 bases and 9 bases, with 11 bases remaining between them. In nucleotides, the CDR3 is TGTGCCAGCAGCTTAGATTTCGGGGCCAAAGCTTTCTTT. Its translation is CASSLDFGAKAFF.

In the case of this clonotype: This clone may be a read error of a much larger clone one base away. This chain links TRBV6-9 with TRBJ2-1; 7 bases map to TRBD2. Germline CDR1 and CDR2: MNHGY and SVAAGI. The CDR3 has 17 residues. The CDR3 region is CAGSYTSWPAGYNEQFF. In DNA, the CDR3 is TGTGCCGGCAGTTACACCTCTTGGCCAGCGGGGTACAATGAGCAGTTCTTC.

This clonotype appeared many times. V is TRBV6-1 and J is TRBJ1-1; 9 bases are a match to TRBD1. The germline V gene encodes CDR1 MNHNS and CDR2 SASEGT. V lost 6 bases and J lost 4; bases outside the gene matches: 9. CDR3 size: 15 residues. The DNA of the CDR3 is TGTGCCAGCAGCCCAAGGCGGGACAGGGCCACTGAAGCTTTCTTT. The encoded protein is CASSPRRDRATEAFF.

This clonotype was detected a few times. The chain is built from TRBV6-1 and TRBJ1-2; D is perhaps TRBD1 (5 bases). The CDR3 consists of 15 residues. Trimming stripped 5 bases from V and 8 bases from J, with 21 bases between. Germline V lookup: CDR1 MNHNS, CDR2 SASEGT. The CDR3 here is CASSLSRGTGRGYTF. The DNA for the CDR3 is TGTGCCAGCAGTCTCTCACGGGGAACAGGCCGAGGCTACACCTTC.

This clonotype was recorded many times. This CDR3 is CSASDRGEVYEQYF. Written as DNA, the CDR3 is TGCAGTGCTAGCGACAGGGGGGAGGTCTACGAGCAGTACTTC. The V gene is TRBV20-1, the J gene TRBJ2-7; TRBD1 matches 9 bases. Germline trimming cut 3 bases from V and 3 bases from J; bases unmatched to any gene: 6. Germline V gene data show CDR1 as DFQATT and CDR2 as SNEGSKA (reference sequence). The CDR3 loop spans 14 amino acids.

In this sample, this clonotype turned up a few times. Likely a read error: the CDR3 ends without its conserved phenylalanine or tryptophan. No DNA is shown, since the ends of the CDR3 on it are uncertain; the CDR3 is the one TCRdb lists. This rearrangement joins TRBV14 to TRBJ2-1; the D segment call TRBD1 is taken from the table without a DNA check. The CDR3 region is 13 residues in length, termini included. Germline V gene data show CDR1 as SGHDN and CDR2 as FVKESK. CDR3: CASSQVVTGIPSI.

The gene calls are TRBV29-1 and TRBJ2-5; D uncertain. The CDR3 is made up of 8 amino acids. The ends were cut back, 6 bases at V and 4 bases at J, with 0 bases in the middle. Looked up from germline, CDR1 is SQVTM and CDR2 is ANQGSEA. The CDR3 spells CSVETQYF. CDR3 in DNA: TGCAGCGTAGAGACCCAGTACTTC.

The table lists this clonotype with many counts. The chain carries TRBV2 and TRBJ2-7, with 12 nucleotides matching TRBD2. Trimming took 4 bases from V and 1 from J; bases not matched to a gene: 2. CDR1 is SNHLY and CDR2 is FYNNEI in the germline V gene. This CDR3 has 15 residues. This chain's CDR3 is CASSGGLAGSYEQYF. In DNA form, the CDR3 reads TGTGCCAGCAGTGGCGGACTAGCGGGGTCCTACGAGCAGTACTTC.

This clonotype was detected ten times or more. The chain recombines TRBV20-1 with TRBJ2-5; 9 bases are shared with TRBD1. The length of the CDR3 is 14 residues. V shed 6 bases and J 5 bases; nucleotides not matched to a gene: 10. Germline V CDR1 and CDR2: DFQATT, SNEGSKA (reference sequence). CDR3 nucleotide sequence: TGCAGTGCGGCCGGACAGGGGCGAAGGGAGACCCAGTACTTC. This gives the protein CSAAGQGRRETQYF.

This clonotype was recorded many times. This sequence joins TRBV29-1 and TRBJ1-2, with TRBD1 identical over 8 bases. J lost 3 bases, V lost 5 bases, and 5 bases had no gene match. This CDR3 region has 13 residues. Germline V gives CDR1 SQVTM, CDR2 ANQGSEA. The CDR3 DNA is TGCAGCGTTTCCGGGACAGGCGACTATGGCTACACCTTC. It is translated as CSVSGTGDYGYTF. The full variable domain, completed using reference TRBV29-1 and TRBJ1-2, is SAVISQKPSRDICQRGTSLTIQCQVDSQVTMMFWYRQQPGQSLTLIATANQGSEATYESGFVIDKFPISRPNLTFSTLTVSNMSPEDSSIYLCSVSGTGDYGYTFGSGTRLTVV.

This clonotype was counted ten times or more. This sequence joins TRBV6-2 or TRBV6-3 and TRBJ2-5; D call uncertain. The ends were cut back, 1 base at V and 7 bases at J, with 13 bases in the middle. This CDR3 region has 14 residues. The germline CDR1 and CDR2 sequences are MNHEY and SVGEGT. The CDR3 region has the DNA TGTGCCAGCAGTTACTGGGCAGCCGAAGGGACCCAGTACTTC. The encoded protein is CASSYWAAEGTQYF.

This clonotype was picked up many times. The V and J genes are TRBV7-6 and TRBJ1-6; possible D gene TRBD1, 6 bases. CDR1 is SGHVS, CDR2 FNYEAQ, per germline. Trimming left V 2 bases short and J 7 bases short, with 18 bases between. The CDR3 extends over 17 amino acids. The CDR3 region is CASSLFGPQGPNSPLHF. The CDR3, as DNA: TGTGCCAGCAGCTTATTTGGCCCGCAGGGGCCCAATTCACCCCTCCACTTT.

This chain's CDR3 is CASSYPGQGTYGYTF. The CDR3 DNA reads as TGCGCCAGCAGCTATCCGGGACAGGGAACATATGGCTACACCTTC. The chain joins TRBV4-1 to TRBJ1-2, with TRBD1 identical over 9 bases. With 5 bases clipped from V and 5 bases from J, the junction kept 9 bases outside the gene matches. The germline V gene encodes CDR1 MGHRA and CDR2 YSYEKL. The CDR3 totals 15 residues.

This clonotype came up a few times. The genes are TRBV11-2 and TRBJ1-2; 7 bases agree with TRBD1. J was trimmed by 4 bases and V by 5 bases; bases with no gene match: 7. CDR3 length: 14 residues. Looked up from germline, CDR1 is SGHAT and CDR2 is FQNNGV. The CDR3 coding sequence is TGTGCCAGCAGCCGAGCGGGACAGCTCTATGGCTACACCTTC. This gives the protein CASSRAGQLYGYTF.

The chain joins TRBV12-3 or TRBV12-4 to TRBJ2-3; D gene unclear. The CDR3 extends over 11 amino acids. Trimming shortened V by 6 bases and J by 6 bases, and 7 bases separated the two germline ends. CDR3 sequence reads: CASRLYDTQYF. DNA for the CDR3: TGTGCCAGCAGATTATATGATACGCAGTATTTT.

This clonotype was found a few times. V usage is TRBV6-1 and J usage is TRBJ2-2; the D is unclear. The CDR3 is 13 residues long. Trimming cost V 8 bases and J 0 bases, with 7 bases left between them. Germline-derived CDR1 and CDR2 are MNHNS and SASEGT. CDR3 loop: CASGVTNTGELFF. The DNA for the CDR3 is TGTGCCAGCGGCGTTACGAACACCGGGGAGCTGTTTTTT.

This clonotype was observed many times. The chain combines TRBV19 with TRBJ1-2; tentative D call: TRBD1 (6 bases). Germline-derived CDR1 and CDR2 are LNHDA and SQIVND (reference sequence). With 3 bases removed from V and 7 bases from J, the gap between germline ends came to 15 bases. The CDR3 is made up of 14 amino acids. The CDR3 bases are TGTGCCAGTAGTATTCTAGAGCAGGGGTCTGGCTACACCTTC. It specifies CASSILEQGSGYTF. Full variable domain (missing parts from reference TRBV19 and TRBJ1-2): DGGITQSPKYLFRKEGQNVTLSCEQNLNHDAMYWYRQDPGQGLRLIYYSQIVNDFQKGDIAEGYSVSREKKESFPLTVTSAQKNPTAFYLCASSILEQGSGYTFGSGTRLTVV.

This clonotype was counted only a few times. V and J are TRBV6-1 and TRBJ2-3; D not certain. The germline CDR1 and CDR2 sequences are MNHNS and SASEGT. V lost 2 bases, J lost 6 bases, and 33 bases lay in between. This CDR3 comprises 21 residues. The CDR3 sequence: CASSESPSPTHRRRFMDTQYF. In DNA form, the CDR3 reads TGTGCCAGCAGTGAATCCCCATCTCCGACACATCGGAGACGTTTTATGGATACGCAGTATTTT.

The V call is TRBV6-1, the J call TRBJ1-1; D unclear. Trimming shortened V by 2 bases and J by 2 bases, and 9 bases separated the two germline ends. The CDR3 is made up of 14 amino acids. Germline V CDR1 and CDR2: MNHNS, SASEGT. The CDR3 reads CASSESSVNTEAFF. The CDR3 DNA reads TGTGCCAGCAGTGAAAGTAGTGTCAACACTGAAGCTTTCTTT.

This clonotype was found many times. V and J are TRBV20-1 and TRBJ2-7; 11 nucleotides align to TRBD2. Germline-derived CDR1 and CDR2 are DFQATT and SNEGSKA (reference sequence). With 5 bases clipped from V and 7 bases from J, the junction kept 7 bases outside the gene matches. The CDR3 covers 13 residues. This chain's CDR3 is CSAVTSGVGEQYF. The CDR3, as DNA: TGCAGTGCTGTGACTAGCGGGGTAGGGGAGCAGTACTTC.

This clonotype came up many times. The chain carries TRBV20-1 and TRBJ2-3; 12 positions agree with TRBD1. The CDR3 runs to 14 residues. V was clipped by 5 bases and J by 3 bases; unmatched bases: 3. Germline CDR1 reads DFQATT; CDR2 reads SNEGSKA (reference sequence). The CDR3, as DNA: TGCAGTGCTTTGGGACAGGGGGCGACAGATACGCAGTATTTT. Residues: CSALGQGATDTQYF.

This clonotype was picked up many times. The chain is built from TRBV3-1 and TRBJ2-1; 10 bases map to TRBD1. CDR1 and CDR2 from the germline V gene are LGHDT and YNNKEL (reference sequence). This CDR3 spans 15 amino acids. Trimming at V came to 4 bases and at J to 4 bases, leaving 4 bases not matched to a gene. Here the CDR3 reads CASSLGQGRYNEQFF. CDR3 sequence (DNA): TGTGCCAGCAGCCTGGGACAGGGGCGGTACAATGAGCAGTTCTTC.

This clonotype has ten or more counts. The rearrangement joins TRBV6-2 or TRBV6-3 to TRBJ2-4, with TRBD2 matching 14 bases. J was trimmed by 3 bases and V by 2 bases; bases with no gene match: 6. The CDR3 runs 18 residues. The germline gives CDR1 MNHEY, CDR2 SVGEGT. CDR3 in DNA: TGTGCCAGCAGTTACCCCGGACTAGCGGGGGGAATCAAAAACATTCAGTACTTC. Its translation: CASSYPGLAGGIKNIQYF.

This clonotype was seen many times. DNA of the CDR3: TGCGCCAGCAGCTTGGAGGTAGCGGGGGAAGAGACCCAGTACTTC. It codes for CASSLEVAGEETQYF. V usage is TRBV5-1 and J usage is TRBJ2-5; 9 bases align to TRBD2. CDR3 length: 15 residues. V dropped 0 bases and J dropped 3; count of bases not matched to a gene: 3. The germline gives CDR1 SGHRS, CDR2 YFSETQ.

This clonotype was recorded a few times. The rearrangement joins TRBV5-1 to TRBJ2-5, with 7 bases lining up with TRBD1. The V segment lost 4 bases and the J segment 5 bases; nucleotides outside the gene matches: 8. Germline loops: CDR1 SGHRS, CDR2 YFSETQ. The CDR3 consists of 14 residues. The CDR3 coding sequence is TGCGCCAGCAGCCCGACAGGGACGTGGGAGACCCAGTACTTC. It is translated as CASSPTGTWETQYF.

V and J are TRBV15 and TRBJ1-2, with D hard to call. Germline V gene lookup returns CDR1 LNHNV and CDR2 YYDKDF (reference sequence). The CDR3 is 15 amino acids. V lost 0 bases to trimming and J lost 2 bases, with 10 bases between them. CDR3 nucleotide sequence: TGTGCCACCAGCAGAGAAGGAGGAGGAAACTATGGCTACACCTTC. Translation: CATSREGGGNYGYTF.

Turning to this clonotype: A read error is possible here, since a much larger clone lies one base away. This chain uses TRBV12-3 or TRBV12-4 with TRBJ2-3; the match to TRBD2 covers 9 bases. The CDR3 sequence is 16 residues long. CDR3 in amino acids: CASSSLAGVSTDTHYF. The CDR3 DNA is TGTGCCAGCAGTTCCTTAGCGGGGGTGAGCACAGATACGCATTATTTT.

The rearrangement joins TRBV29-1 to TRBJ1-1, with unresolved D. The CDR3 is 11 amino acids. Germline V CDR1 and CDR2: SQVTM, ANQGSEA. V was clipped by 6 bases and J by 0 bases, with 5 bases between them. The CDR3 DNA reads TGCAGCGTCTTTATGAACACTGAAGCTTTCTTT. Its protein product is CSVFMNTEAFF.

Only a few counts were recorded for this clonotype. The gene calls are TRBV5-4 and TRBJ2-4, with 10 bases fitting TRBD1. Trimming removed 4 bases from V and 2 bases from J; junction bases left unmatched: 6. Germline V CDR1 and CDR2: SGHNT, YYREEE (reference sequence). The length of the CDR3 is 16 residues. CDR3 loop: CASSRDRGPTKNIQYF. The DNA of the CDR3 is TGTGCCAGCAGCCGCGACAGGGGGCCAACCAAAAACATTCAGTACTTC.

This clonotype was counted at least ten times. This chain joins TRBV6-1 and TRBJ2-7, with unresolved D. V was shortened by 7 bases and J by 0 bases, with 13 bases between the two germline ends. This CDR3 has 14 amino acids. Germline CDR1 reads MNHNS; CDR2 reads SASEGT. CDR3 sequence: CASTSRPVSYEQYF. DNA of the CDR3: TGTGCCAGCACCTCGAGGCCGGTCTCCTACGAGCAGTACTTC.

The sample holds many counts of this clonotype. The rearrangement uses TRBV7-9 and TRBJ1-1; D possibly corresponds to TRBD1 (5 bases). Trimming removed 5 bases at V and 2 bases at J, with 9 bases between. Germline CDR1 and CDR2: SEHNR and FQNEAQ (reference sequence). The CDR3 is 13 amino acids. Here the CDR3 DNA reads TGTGCCAGCAGCCAAGACAGTAACACTGAAGCTTTCTTT. This codes for CASSQDSNTEAFF.